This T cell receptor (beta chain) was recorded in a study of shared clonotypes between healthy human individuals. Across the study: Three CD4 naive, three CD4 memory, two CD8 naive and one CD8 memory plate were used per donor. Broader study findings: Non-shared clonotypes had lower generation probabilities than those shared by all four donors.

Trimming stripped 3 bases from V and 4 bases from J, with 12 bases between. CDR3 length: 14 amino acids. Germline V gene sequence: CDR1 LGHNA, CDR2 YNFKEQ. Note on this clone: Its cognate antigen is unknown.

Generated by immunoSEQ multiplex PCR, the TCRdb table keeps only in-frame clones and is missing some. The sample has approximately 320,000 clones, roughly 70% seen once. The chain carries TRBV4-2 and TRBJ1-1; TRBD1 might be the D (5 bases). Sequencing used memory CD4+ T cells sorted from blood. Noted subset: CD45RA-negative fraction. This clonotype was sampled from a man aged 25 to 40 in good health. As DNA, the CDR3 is TGTGCCAGCAGCCACGACCTGGGGGGCACTGAAGCTTTCTTT. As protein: CASSHDLGGTEAFF.